These T cell receptor beta chains were read from a single sample in a study of blood T cell repertoires in COVID-19. Data came from immunoSEQ multiplex PCR; TCRdb stores just in-frame clones and leaves some out. Of approximately 500,000 clones listed, roughly nine tenths were seen once; the top ten hold 0.7% to 1%. The sequencing input was peripheral blood. The receptors derive from a man aged 18 to 30 with COVID-19, enrolled during active disease. CDR3s include the opening cysteine and the closing phenylalanine or tryptophan. D genes are given only for firm matches. A clone size is listed for some rows: how often the clone was seen (once, few, many), or a class if it is expanded.

V gene,D gene,clone size,CDR3 length,J gene,CDR3 DNA,CDR3 protein
TRBV10-1,NA,once,13,TRBJ1-1,TGCGCCAGCAGTGAGGGGGGCTCGACTGAAGCTTTCTTT,CASSEGGSTEAFF
TRBV5-1,NA,once,15,TRBJ2-3,TGCGCCAGCAGCTTGGGCTGGGCAGGGTTAGATACGCAGTATTTT,CASSLGWAGLDTQYF
TRBV6-5,TRBD1,NA,14,TRBJ1-5,TGTGCCAGCAGTAGGACAGGGGACAATCAGCCCCAGCATTTT,CASSRTGDNQPQHF
TRBV18,TRBD2,NA,17,TRBJ2-7,TGTGCCAGCTCACCCTCGGGGACTAGCGACCGCCCCTACGAGCAGTACTTC,CASSPSGTSDRPYEQYF
TRBV5-4,TRBD2,few,15,TRBJ2-7,TGTGCCAGCAGCTTGGGAGCCCCCCGGGGGGACGAGCAGTACTTC,CASSLGAPRGDEQYF
TRBV5-1,NA,NA,15,TRBJ2-3,TGCGCCAGCAGCTTGAACGGGGAGAGCACAGATACGCAGTATTTT,CASSLNGESTDTQYF
TRBV5-4,NA,NA,15,TRBJ2-5,TGTGCCAGCAGCTCTCCAGCCGGGAGCCGAGAGACCCAGTACTTC,CASSSPAGSRETQYF
TRBV30,NA,NA,16,TRBJ2-6,TGTGCCTGGAGCATGGGACAAGACTCTGGGGCCAACGTCCTGACTTTC,CAWSMGQDSGANVLTF
TRBV6-5,NA,NA,15,TRBJ1-6,TGTGCCAGCAGTTACTCGTGGGGAGGAGATTCACCCCTCCACTTT,CASSYSWGGDSPLHF
TRBV5-1,TRBD1,NA,13,TRBJ2-2,TGCGCCACCAGGACAGGTGGGACCGGGGAGCTGTTTTTT,CATRTGGTGELFF